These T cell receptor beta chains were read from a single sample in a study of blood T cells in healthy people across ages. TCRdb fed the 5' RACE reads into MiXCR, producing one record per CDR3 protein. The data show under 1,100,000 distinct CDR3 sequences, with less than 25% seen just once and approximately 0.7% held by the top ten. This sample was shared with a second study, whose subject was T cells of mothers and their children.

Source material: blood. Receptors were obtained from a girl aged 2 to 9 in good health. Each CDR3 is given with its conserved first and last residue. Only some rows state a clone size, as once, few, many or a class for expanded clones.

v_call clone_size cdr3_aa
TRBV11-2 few CASKTDREIGNTIYF
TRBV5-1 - CASSLDGLAGDPSVEQYF
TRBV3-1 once CASSPRDRQNQPQHF
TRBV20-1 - CSARRTGRDEQFF
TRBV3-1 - CASSQVPHEQYF
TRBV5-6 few CASSETSGQTEYF
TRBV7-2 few CASSQSAGTGNTIYF
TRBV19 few CASMGAGKETQYF
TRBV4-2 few CASSQPEAGANEKLFF
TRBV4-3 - CASSQSLRDPQYGYTF